This T cell receptor beta chain was recovered during a study of cytomegalovirus exposure and HLA in healthy donors. Losses at the gene ends were 4 bases for V and 1 base for J; bases not matched to a gene: 2. This CDR3 has 15 amino acids. The germline V gene has CDR1 MNHEY and CDR2 SVGAGI. Whole-study results and caveats: A previous analysis found most TCR beta V segments productive roughly 87% or roughly 30% of the time. A later analysis showed that HLA-associated TCR beta chains had undergone more clonal expansion than equally common others. Both high specificity and high sensitivity reportedly marked the classifier's diagnosis of cytomegalovirus status.

The PCR ran on 60 Vbeta and 13 Jbeta primers. Authors' data handling: Counted up in a later analysis, unique TCR beta chains came to some 82 million, with around 9.9 million shared. Sequencing was performed with immunoSEQ multiplex PCR; in TCRdb, only in-frame clones are kept and a portion is missing. The D gene and trimming were derived from the DNA, and the V and J assignments and clone size from that table. In the table there are about 120,000 clones, 9% to 10% of which are singletons. There are a few counts of this clone. Antigen specificity is unknown. The clonotype originates from a man aged 25 to 45 in good health and CMV-seronegative. Input material: PBMCs. The V and J genes are TRBV6-5 and TRBJ2-5; the match to TRBD2 covers 11 bases. The CDR3 nucleotides read TGTGCCAGCAGTTTAGCGGGGGGGCCCCAAGAGACCCAGTACTTC. Protein: CASSLAGGPQETQYF.